Each of the 25 T cell receptor beta chains below was sequenced from the same sample in a study of blood T cell repertoires in COVID-19. Clones were read by immunoSEQ multiplex PCR, and TCRdb kept only the in-frame ones, dropping some. This sample carries fewer than 60,000 clones, roughly 91% of them seen once, and the ten largest clones take roughly 10%. Sequenced input: peripheral blood. These TCRs come from an elderly man with active or convalescent COVID-19.

This chain uses TRBV20-1 with TRBJ1-1; weak D call: TRBD1 (5 bases). Trimming took 3 bases from V and 10 from J, leaving 18 bases between them. This CDR3 has 13 amino acids. Germline V lookup: CDR1 DFQATT, CDR2 SNEGSKA (reference sequence). DNA for the CDR3: TGCAGTGCTAGTCCCGGGACTGACCGTGGAGCTTTCTTT. It encodes CSASPGTDRGAFF.

This clone was seen once. The chain employs TRBV2 and TRBJ1-3; D ambiguous. The germline gives CDR1 SNHLY, CDR2 FYNNEI. The V end was cut by 6 bases, the J end by 0 bases, with 18 bases between. The CDR3 is 17 residues long. CDR3 sequence: CASSITPSRNSGNTIYF. CDR3 DNA sequence: TGTGCCAGCAGCATTACACCGTCCAGGAACTCTGGAAACACCATATATTTT.

CDR3 amino acids: CASSYEAGGTTEAFF. DNA for the CDR3: TGTGCCAGCAGTTACGAGGCAGGGGGGACCACTGAAGCTTTCTTT. The gene calls are TRBV6-2 or TRBV6-3 and TRBJ1-1, with 7 bases fitting TRBD1. J gave up 4 bases and V 2 bases, and 7 bases lay outside the gene matches. CDR3 length equals 15 residues. Per germline, CDR1 MNHEY and CDR2 SVGEGT.

This chain connects TRBV4-1 to TRBJ2-5; TRBD1 agrees at 7 bases. This CDR3 has 13 amino acids. CDR1 and CDR2 from the germline V gene are MGHRA and YSYEKL. V trimming: 4 bases; J trimming: 8 bases; junction bases outside the gene matches: 7. The CDR3 DNA sequence: TGCGCCAGCAGCCCACAGGGGCTACCCACCCAGTACTTC. This sequence encodes CASSPQGLPTQYF.

This rearrangement joins TRBV5-1 to TRBJ2-5; TRBD2 agrees at 10 bases. V was clipped by 7 bases and J by 5 bases; unmatched bases: 20. The CDR3 covers 18 residues. Germline CDR1 reads SGHRS; CDR2 reads YFSETQ. The CDR3 protein is CASAAFRGLAITPETQYF. In DNA form, the CDR3 reads TGCGCCAGCGCCGCCTTCCGGGGACTAGCGATAACACCTGAGACCCAGTACTTC.

V is TRBV28 and J is TRBJ2-5, with TRBD2 matching over 8 bases. The CDR3 sequence is 12 residues long. The V gene's germline CDR1 is MDHEN and CDR2 SYDVKM. V trimming: 5 bases; J trimming: 7 bases; junction bases outside the gene matches: 3. The CDR3 DNA reads as TGTGCCAGCAGTCCTCTAGCGGGGACCCAGTACTTC. It encodes CASSPLAGTQYF.

The rearrangement joins TRBV19 to TRBJ1-1; D perhaps matches TRBD1 (6 bases). Germline CDR1 is LNHDA and CDR2 is SQIVND (reference sequence). Trimming pared 6 bases from V and 3 bases from J, leaving 11 bases between. This CDR3 contains 13 residues. The CDR3 loop is CASRGRGYTEAFF. CDR3 DNA sequence: TGTGCCAGTAGAGGAAGGGGGTACACTGAAGCTTTCTTT. Using reference TRBV19 and TRBJ1-1 for the parts outside the CDR3, the full variable domain is DGGITQSPKYLFRKEGQNVTLSCEQNLNHDAMYWYRQDPGQGLRLIYYSQIVNDFQKGDIAEGYSVSREKKESFPLTVTSAQKNPTAFYLCASRGRGYTEAFFGQGTRLTVV.

This CDR3 is CASSVGGGRQETQYF. The CDR3 nucleotides are TGTGCCAGCAGCGTAGGCGGGGGCCGACAAGAGACCCAGTACTTC. The chain uses TRBV9 and TRBJ2-5, with D maybe TRBD2 (7 bases). Germline V CDR1 and CDR2: SGDLS, YYNGEE. This CDR3 has 15 amino acids. V was clipped by 0 bases and J by 2 bases, with 11 bases between them.

The chain uses TRBV18 and TRBJ1-1; D is perhaps TRBD1 (6 bases). The length of the CDR3 is 15 residues. The V gene's germline CDR1 is KGHSH and CDR2 LQKENI. The germline V and J ends were trimmed by 2 bases and 4 bases, with 14 bases remaining between them. The DNA for the CDR3 is TGTGCCAGCTCACCAGAACGCCAGGGGACCACTGAAGCTTTCTTT. It encodes CASSPERQGTTEAFF.

The chain has TRBV19 and TRBJ1-1; D unclear. The CDR3 totals 17 residues. The germline V gene has CDR1 LNHDA and CDR2 SQIVND (reference sequence). Trimming pared 4 bases from V and 0 bases from J, leaving 18 bases between. CDR3 sequence reads: CASSRRRAGPLNTEAFF. In DNA form, the CDR3 reads TGTGCCAGTAGTAGGAGGAGGGCCGGACCCTTGAACACTGAAGCTTTCTTT.

The J gene is TRBJ2-1, the V gene TRBV7-2, with TRBD1 identical over 7 bases. CDR1 and CDR2 from the germline V gene are SGHTA and FQGNSA. The length of the CDR3 is 15 residues. The ends lost 5 bases at V and 6 bases at J; junction bases unmatched: 10. The CDR3 nucleotides are TGTGCCAGCAGCCGTAGTAGGGACAGAGGCAATGAGCAGTTCTTC. It is translated as CASSRSRDRGNEQFF.

The chain employs TRBV5-8 and TRBJ2-1; 10 bases agree with TRBD1. The V gene's germline CDR1 is SGHTS and CDR2 YDEGEE. The V and J ends lost 0 bases and 2 bases, in that order; junction bases with no gene match: 2. CDR3 length: 16 residues. For the CDR3, the DNA is TGTGCCAGCAGCTTGGAAGGGACAGGGGCCTACAATGAGCAGTTCTTC. This encodes CASSLEGTGAYNEQFF. The variable domain in full, with the rest retrieved from reference TRBV5-8 and TRBJ2-1, is EAGVTQSPTHLIKTRGQQATLRCSPISGHTSVYWYQQALGLGLQFLLWYDEGEERNRGNFPPRFSGRQFPNYSSELNVNALELEDSALYLCASSLEGTGAYNEQFFGPGTRLTVL.

The V and J genes are TRBV5-6 and TRBJ2-7; 9 bases match TRBD2. V was clipped by 4 bases and J by 2 bases; unmatched bases: 4. CDR1 SGHDT and CDR2 YYEEEE come from the germline V gene. The CDR3 extends over 14 amino acids. The CDR3 sequence is CASSESGRPYEQYF. In DNA, the CDR3 is TGTGCCAGCAGCGAAAGCGGGAGGCCCTACGAGCAGTACTTC.

The rearrangement uses TRBV4-3 and TRBJ2-6; D gene unclear. There are 16 residues in the CDR3. The germline CDR1 and CDR2 sequences are LGHNA and YSLEER. The V and J ends lost 1 base and 2 bases respectively, with 9 bases between them. CDR3 amino acids: CASSQVLVTGANVLTF. CDR3 DNA sequence: TGCGCCAGCAGCCAAGTCCTAGTGACTGGGGCCAACGTCCTGACTTTC.

The V call is TRBV6-2 or TRBV6-3, the J call TRBJ1-1, with D perhaps TRBD1 (6 bases). Germline V CDR1 and CDR2: MNHEY, SVGEGT. The CDR3 covers 13 residues. V was clipped by 2 bases and J by 5 bases, with 9 bases between them. CDR3 sequence: CASSYATGTEAFF. For the CDR3, the DNA is TGTGCCAGCAGTTACGCTACAGGGACTGAAGCTTTCTTT.

This clone was detected only a few times. The chain is built from TRBV27 and TRBJ2-1, with 8 bases identical to TRBD2. This CDR3 contains 15 residues. The germline gives CDR1 MNHEY, CDR2 SMNVEV (reference sequence). The V and J ends lost 3 bases and 5 bases, in that order; junction bases with no gene match: 6. The CDR3 nucleotides are TGTGCCAGCAGTTTTAGCGGGGAATCGAACAATGAGCAGTTCTTC. Protein: CASSFSGESNNEQFF.

The chain employs TRBV5-1 and TRBJ1-4; the D gene is possibly TRBD1 (5 bases). The ends were cut back, 5 bases at V and 0 bases at J, with 14 bases in the middle. Germline V CDR1 and CDR2: SGHRS, YFSETQ. This CDR3 has 16 residues. CDR3 nucleotide sequence: TGCGCCAGCAGTCCCGGGGGTGGAGCAACTAATGAAAAACTGTTTTTT. Residues: CASSPGGGATNEKLFF.

This clone was recorded only once. The rearrangement joins TRBV29-1 to TRBJ2-2; 8 bases map to TRBD2. Losses at the gene ends were 3 bases for V and 4 bases for J; bases not matched to a gene: 7. Germline CDR1 reads SQVTM; CDR2 reads ANQGSEA. The CDR3 totals 15 residues. CDR3 nucleotides: TGCAGCGTTGATGAAAACCGGGGGGGCACCGGGGAGCTGTTTTTT. It encodes CSVDENRGGTGELFF.

This sequence joins TRBV25-1 and TRBJ2-1, with 11 positions matching TRBD2. V shed 2 bases, J shed 2 bases, and the junction held 2 bases outside the gene matches. The CDR3 loop spans 16 amino acids. CDR1 and CDR2 from the germline V gene are MGHDK and SYGVNS. CDR3 sequence reads: CASSEVSGGAYNEQFF. DNA for the CDR3: TGTGCCAGCAGTGAAGTTAGCGGGGGGGCCTACAATGAGCAGTTCTTC.

The V call is TRBV30, the J call TRBJ1-4, with D tentatively TRBD1 (5 bases). The CDR3 is 13 residues long. V gave up 1 base and J gave up 8 bases, with 11 bases separating them. Germline V gives CDR1 GTSNPN, CDR2 SVGIG (reference sequence). Here the CDR3 DNA reads TGTGCCTGGAGTGGATGGGGGAGGGAAAAACTGTTTTTT. Amino acids: CAWSGWGREKLFF.

V gene TRBV6-1 combines with J gene TRBJ1-1, with 7 bases fitting TRBD1. Germline V lookup: CDR1 MNHNS, CDR2 SASEGT. CDR3 length equals 14 residues. Losses at the gene ends were 2 bases for V and 4 bases for J; bases not matched to a gene: 4. The CDR3 loop reads CASSEYAGGTEAFF. The CDR3 nucleotides read TGTGCCAGCAGTGAATACGCAGGGGGCACTGAAGCTTTCTTT.

The CDR3 DNA reads TGTGCCAGCAGCTCTTGGTCGATAGCTGGGGAGACCCAGTACTTC. Translated: CASSSWSIAGETQYF. This rearrangement joins TRBV27 to TRBJ2-5, with no clear D. Germline lookup yields CDR1 MNHEY and CDR2 SMNVEV (reference sequence). There are 15 residues in the CDR3. Trimming stripped 6 bases from V and 5 bases from J, with 19 bases between.

This clone has just a few counts. This chain links TRBV2 with TRBJ1-1, with a possible D match to TRBD1 (5 bases). The germline CDR1 and CDR2 sequences are SNHLY and FYNNEI. The CDR3 contains 13 residues. Trimming removed 7 bases from V and 5 bases from J, with 14 bases in between. CDR3 nucleotides: TGTGCCAGCAATTTTGGCCAGGGTACTGAAGCTTTCTTT. This sequence encodes CASNFGQGTEAFF.

The rearrangement uses TRBV7-9 and TRBJ1-5; a possible D gene is TRBD1 (6 bases). CDR1 and CDR2 (germline): SEHNR, FQNEAQ (reference sequence). Trimming shortened V by 7 bases and J by 0 bases, and 22 bases separated the two germline ends. CDR3 length: 18 residues. In DNA form, the CDR3 reads TGTGCCAGCATTCGGAGGACAGAGTCTGAACATAGCAATCAGCCCCAGCATTTT. This translates into CASIRRTESEHSNQPQHF.

This chain links TRBV11-2 with TRBJ1-2; D uncertain. V lost 6 bases, J lost 1 base, and 6 bases lay in between. CDR1 is SGHAT and CDR2 is FQNNGV in the germline V gene. The CDR3 has 12 amino acids. The CDR3 is CASSTRNYGYTF. In DNA form, the CDR3 reads TGTGCCAGCAGTACACGTAACTATGGCTACACCTTC. The complete variable domain, with remaining parts taken from reference TRBV11-2 and TRBJ1-2, reads EAGVAQSPRYKIIEKRQSVAFWCNPISGHATLYWYQQILGQGPKLLIQFQNNGVVDDSQLPKDRFSAERLKGVDSTLKIQPAKLEDSAVYLCASSTRNYGYTFGSGTRLTVV.